The 17 T cell receptor beta chains listed next were all sequenced from one sample in a study of blood T cell repertoires in COVID-19. Sequenced by immunoSEQ multiplex PCR; TCRdb stores in-frame clones only, minus some. The table has approximately 270,000 clones, about 89% seen once. Source material: PBMCs or T cells enriched from blood (not recorded which). The receptors originated from a human donor in a cohort exposed to, infected with or recovered from COVID-19 (not recorded which). The donor label of this sample is uncertain.

J is TRBJ1-3 and V is TRBV6-5; D gene ambiguous. V lost 5 bases, J lost 0 bases, and 8 bases lay in between. This CDR3 comprises 14 residues. Germline CDR1 reads MNHEY; CDR2 reads SVGAGI. The DNA for the CDR3 is TGTGCCAGCAGTCCGATCAGCTCTGGAAACACCATATATTTT. It is translated as CASSPISSGNTIYF.

The CDR3 coding sequence is TGTGCCAGCAGCTTACAGGGGCCGCGGGAGACCCAGTACTTC. It encodes CASSLQGPRETQYF. The rearrangement links TRBV25-1 to TRBJ2-5, with 7 bases matching TRBD1. The CDR3 covers 14 residues. With 6 bases clipped from V and 5 bases from J, the junction kept 9 bases outside the gene matches. Looked up from germline, CDR1 is MGHDK and CDR2 is SYGVNS.

This chain links TRBV2 with TRBJ1-1; D unresolved. V was shortened by 6 bases and J by 4 bases, with 9 bases between the two germline ends. In germline, CDR1 is SNHLY, CDR2 FYNNEI. There are 12 residues in the CDR3. The DNA of the CDR3 is TGTGCCAGCAGAAAGACGGGCACTGAAGCTTTCTTT. Protein sequence: CASRKTGTEAFF.

This chain's CDR3 is CASSYASGETQYF. As DNA, the CDR3 is TGTGCCAGCAGTTATGCTAGCGGGGAGACCCAGTACTTC. The chain joins TRBV6-5 to TRBJ2-5; 8 bases map to TRBD2. Germline V gene data show CDR1 as MNHEY and CDR2 as SVGAGI. There are 13 residues in the CDR3. V dropped 3 bases and J dropped 5; count of bases not matched to a gene: 2.

The chain is built from TRBV10-3 and TRBJ2-5; D is unclear. The CDR3 has 12 amino acids. Trimming shortened V by 5 bases and J by 1 base, and 5 bases separated the two germline ends. Germline V CDR1 and CDR2: ENHRY, SYGVKD. In nucleotides, the CDR3 is TGTGCCATCAGTTCTTCCCAAGAGACCCAGTACTTC. Protein sequence: CAISSSQETQYF.

V gene TRBV19 combines with J gene TRBJ1-2, with 7 bases lining up with TRBD1. The junction had 2 bases not matched to a gene; V was cut back by 0 bases and J by 7 bases. This CDR3 spans 13 amino acids. CDR1 and CDR2 from the germline V gene are LNHDA and SQIVND (reference sequence). In DNA form, the CDR3 reads TGTGCCAGTAGTATAGAAAGGGGGCGTGGCTACACCTTC. Translated: CASSIERGRGYTF.

Only one count was recorded for this clone. The rearrangement uses TRBV9 and TRBJ1-2; D is ambiguous. The CDR3 is 13 residues long. Trimming left V 0 bases short and J 3 bases short, with 6 bases between. Germline V gene data show CDR1 as SGDLS and CDR2 as YYNGEE. CDR3 coding DNA: TGTGCCAGCAGCGTAGACGGGGACTATGGCTACACCTTC. It translates to CASSVDGDYGYTF.

This rearrangement joins TRBV7-8 to TRBJ2-1; no definite D call. CDR1 is SGHVS, CDR2 FQNEAQ, per germline. CDR3 length equals 11 residues. Deletions cut 5 bases from V and 8 bases from J, with 7 bases between. CDR3 amino acids: CASSLSYEQFF. CDR3 bases: TGTGCCAGCAGCCTTAGTTATGAGCAGTTCTTC.

The CDR3, as DNA: TGTGCCAGCAGCCCCGCGGGAGGTTTCCAGCCCCAGCATTTT. The encoded protein is CASSPAGGFQPQHF. V and J are TRBV28 and TRBJ1-5; D remains ambiguous. Trimming removed 6 bases at V and 7 bases at J, with 16 bases between. Germline loops: CDR1 MDHEN, CDR2 SYDVKM. The CDR3 sequence is 14 residues long.

This sequence joins TRBV18 and TRBJ1-1; D remains unclear. Trimming pared 6 bases from V and 1 base from J, leaving 12 bases between. Per germline, CDR1 KGHSH and CDR2 LQKENI. The CDR3 covers 14 residues. Written as DNA, the CDR3 is TGTGCCAGCTCTCTTGCGCCGCAGAACACTGAAGCTTTCTTT. Its translation: CASSLAPQNTEAFF.

V gene TRBV28 combines with J gene TRBJ2-7, with 9 bases that match TRBD2. The V gene's germline CDR1 is MDHEN and CDR2 SYDVKM. The CDR3 spans 15 residues. V lost 5 bases and J lost 8; bases outside the gene matches: 13. CDR3 sequence reads: CASSHRGASGAKQYF. The CDR3 DNA reads TGTGCCAGCAGTCACCGAGGGGCTAGCGGGGCGAAGCAGTACTTC.

The chain has TRBV12-3 or TRBV12-4 and TRBJ1-3; D ambiguous. The ends were cut back, 2 bases at V and 3 bases at J, with 5 bases in the middle. The CDR3 is made up of 13 amino acids. The CDR3 DNA reads as TGTGCCAGCAGTTTAAACGGTGGAAACACCATATATTTT. Amino acids: CASSLNGGNTIYF.

The chain has TRBV5-8 and TRBJ2-1; TRBD2 agrees at 8 bases. Germline CDR1 is SGHTS and CDR2 is YDEGEE. V trimming: 4 bases; J trimming: 4 bases; junction bases outside the gene matches: 13. This CDR3 is 17 amino acids long. CDR3 sequence (DNA): TGTGCCAGCAGCCCGGGGACTAGAGAGGCTGGATACAATGAGCAGTTCTTC. Translating it yields CASSPGTREAGYNEQFF. The complete variable domain, with remaining parts taken from reference TRBV5-8 and TRBJ2-1, reads EAGVTQSPTHLIKTRGQQATLRCSPISGHTSVYWYQQALGLGLQFLLWYDEGEERNRGNFPPRFSGRQFPNYSSELNVNALELEDSALYLCASSPGTREAGYNEQFFGPGTRLTVL.

This clone was seen just once. The CDR3 DNA reads TGTGCCAGCAGAGAGGACATCGTAAATGGCTACACCTTC. This sequence encodes CASREDIVNGYTF. The J gene is TRBJ1-2, the V gene TRBV6-5, with D tentatively TRBD1 (5 bases). CDR3 length: 13 residues. Germline V gene lookup returns CDR1 MNHEY and CDR2 SVGAGI. V lost 6 bases and J lost 6, with 14 bases in between.

The chain carries TRBV7-2 and TRBJ1-2; TRBD1 aligns across 10 bases. The CDR3 loop spans 14 amino acids. V trimming: 7 bases; J trimming: 2 bases; junction bases outside the gene matches: 4. The germline gives CDR1 SGHTA, CDR2 FQGNSA. The CDR3 DNA follows: TGTGCCAGCACCGGGACAGGGGACAACTATGGCTACACCTTC. It is translated as CASTGTGDNYGYTF. Full variable domain (remainder filled in from reference TRBV7-2 and TRBJ1-2): GAGVSQSPSNKVTEKGKDVELRCDPISGHTALYWYRQSLGQGLEFLIYFQGNSAPDKSGLPSDRFSAERTGGSVSTLTIQRTQQEDSAVYLCASTGTGDNYGYTFGSGTRLTVV.

The chain uses TRBV19 and TRBJ1-2, with TRBD1 as a possible D gene (5 bases). Germline values: CDR1 LNHDA, CDR2 SQIVND (reference sequence). The CDR3 sequence is 13 residues long. V dropped 6 bases and J dropped 7 bases, with 15 bases sitting between them. CDR3 sequence: CASSMGQGSGYTF. The CDR3 nucleotides are TGTGCCAGTAGCATGGGCCAGGGAAGTGGCTACACCTTC.

The chain recombines TRBV11-3 with TRBJ2-2; 11 positions match TRBD2. In germline, CDR1 is SGHNT, CDR2 YENEEA. This CDR3 region has 16 residues. With 5 bases clipped from V and 1 base from J, the junction kept 3 bases outside the gene matches. CDR3 nucleotide sequence: TGTGCCAGCAGCATCGGACTAGCGGGGAACACCGGGGAGCTGTTTTTT. This translates into CASSIGLAGNTGELFF.